This TCR beta chain was captured in a study of T cell responses to AZD1222 COVID-19 vaccine. Study findings and constraints: Most donors were white British, females outnumbered males, and clonal diversity was possibly underestimated.

This CDR3 has 14 residues. CDR1 and CDR2 from the germline V gene are SGHNT and YYREEE (reference sequence). V was cut by 7 bases and J by 1 base, with 11 bases left in between. Second-dose intervals near 4 or 12 weeks were combined. Sequencing used immunoSEQ multiplex PCR; TCRdb keeps in-frame clones, though not all of them. This table has 45,000 to 65,000 clones, roughly 87% appearing once. With regard to this clone: What it binds is unknown.

The clonotype originates from an adult who received the AZD1222 COVID-19 vaccine. This chain uses TRBV5-4 with TRBJ2-2; D might be TRBD2 (5 bases). Here the sequenced sample was peripheral blood, taken 28 days after the second AZD1222 dose. The CDR3 loop reads CASQEVRNTGELFF. For the CDR3, the DNA is TGTGCCAGCCAGGAGGTGAGGAACACCGGGGAGCTGTTTTTT.